The clone carrying this TCR beta chain was recorded many times. Antigen unknown. The time point here: newly diagnosed GD, antithyroid drugs for less than 3 months. After RNA was extracted from PBMCs, the TCR library was made from it. Through Arm-PCR of CDR3 regions and iRepertoire HTBI primers, TCR beta libraries were built. Using its own MiXCR run on the multiplex PCR reads, TCRdb lists one record per CDR3 protein. The sample carries about 540,000 distinct CDR3 sequences, about 13% recorded once. This specimen comes from a study of regulatory T cells in long-lasting Graves disease. General study results and limits: Peripheral blood, not thyroid tissue, was the sole material studied. When disease was persistent, TRBV28, TRBJ1-2 and TRBJ2-5 were the favored segments.

CDR3 size: 15 residues. The germline CDR1 and CDR2 sequences are PRHDT and FYEKMQ (reference sequence). The trim removed 3 bases at V and 5 bases at J, leaving 10 bases unmatched. This sample also belongs to another study, concerning T cells in Graves' hyperthyroidism and ophthalmopathy. Turning to that study: Exclusion followed for patients with uncontrolled infection, other autoimmune disease, pregnancy or lactation. The blood repertoire included most of the expanded thyroid clonotypes above 0.001.

The rearrangement joins TRBV13 to TRBJ2-7; 7 bases are shared with TRBD1. This TCR was recovered from a man aged 25-40 years with Graves disease. Sequencing was performed on peripheral blood mononuclear cells (PBMCs), taken at new diagnosis, from a patient treated with antithyroid drugs. CDR3 sequence reads: CASSLNRGAIDEQYF. CDR3 in DNA: TGTGCCAGCAGCTTGAACAGGGGCGCTATCGACGAGCAGTACTTC.